This is a list of T cell receptor beta chains from one sample in a study of cytomegalovirus exposure and HLA in healthy donors. The method was immunoSEQ multiplex PCR; TCRdb's version includes in-frame clones alone and lacks a portion of them. The repertoire has approximately 130,000 clones, about 81% of them found once; the top ten carry about 8.3%. Sequenced material: PBMCs. These receptor sequences come from a woman aged 45-65 years in good health and CMV-seropositive. The conserved cysteine and the conserved F or W are not part of the CDR3 here. The size entry is marked missing in some rows and otherwise reads once, few, many or a size class.

TRBV9	-	TRBJ2-3	ASSVSEGPDTQY
TRBV7-9	few	TRBJ2-1	ASSFGLAVNEQF
TRBV10-3	once	TRBJ1-2	ASRTGNYGYT
TRBV6-6	-	TRBJ2-7	ASSYGQGAHEQY
TRBV25-1	few	TRBJ1-1	ASSAPGQGGLTEAF
TRBV7-6	-	TRBJ2-3	ASSLIWGPVGLHNAGTDTQY
TRBV5-6	-	TRBJ2-7	ASSFGISGWSYEQY
TRBV5-1	-	TRBJ1-1	ASRTGVNTEAF
TRBV7-2	-	TRBJ2-7	ASSFQGFYEQY
TRBV6-5	-	TRBJ1-5	ASSPQGSGDQPQH
TRBV5-1	-	TRBJ2-7	ASSFSTGRKGEQY
TRBV10-1	once	TRBJ1-5	ASSDKPVRGGQPQH
TRBV14	-	TRBJ2-2	ASSQAKIGTGETLRSGELF
TRBV5-1	-	TRBJ2-6	ASRVTGGTSGANVLT
TRBV6-5	-	TRBJ2-1	ASSRGLAGGGEQF
TRBV6-1	-	TRBJ1-1	ASRPPGCEAF